This entry lists 28 T cell receptor beta chains sequenced from one sample in a study of blood T cell repertoires in COVID-19. Assay used: immunoSEQ multiplex PCR; TCRdb lists only in-frame clones, some missing. The table records around 440,000 clones, approximately 88% of them present only once. Specimen: peripheral blood. Receptors originate from a woman in her fifties or sixties with COVID-19, enrolled during active disease.

The chain combines TRBV4-1 with TRBJ2-5; D might be TRBD1 (6 bases). Germline V lookup: CDR1 MGHRA, CDR2 YSYEKL. The V and J ends lost 1 base and 4 bases respectively, with 13 bases between them. This CDR3 has 15 residues. The CDR3 is CASSQGAGAGETQYF. The CDR3 DNA follows: TGCGCCAGCAGCCAAGGGGCAGGGGCTGGAGAGACCCAGTACTTC.

This clone has a handful of counts. The rearrangement uses TRBV7-6 and TRBJ1-6, with 7 bases that match TRBD1. Germline V gene lookup returns CDR1 SGHVS and CDR2 FNYEAQ. This CDR3 spans 14 amino acids. V shed 5 bases, J shed 8 bases, and the junction held 6 bases outside the gene matches. CDR3: CASSQGQGDSPLHF. Here the CDR3 DNA reads TGTGCCAGCAGCCAGGGGCAGGGGGATTCACCCCTCCACTTT.

The chain joins TRBV9 to TRBJ2-3; TRBD2 matches at 15 bases. CDR1 SGDLS and CDR2 YYNGEE come from the germline V gene. After removal of 3 bases from V and 6 bases from J, the junction contained 5 bases not matched to a gene. This CDR3 region has 16 residues. CDR3: CASSAPGLAGGDTQYF. The CDR3 DNA follows: TGTGCCAGCAGCGCGCCGGGACTAGCGGGGGGTGATACGCAGTATTTT.

The chain has TRBV4-2 and TRBJ2-2; no reliable D call. Germline V gene sequence: CDR1 LGHNA, CDR2 YNFKEQ. V was clipped by 0 bases and J by 3 bases, with 8 bases between them. The CDR3 runs to 15 residues. The CDR3 loop is CASSQDLTYTGELFF. The CDR3 DNA is TGTGCCAGCAGCCAAGATCTGACTTACACCGGGGAGCTGTTTTTT.

The rearrangement links TRBV5-6 to TRBJ1-1; no firm D call. The V and J ends lost 1 base and 6 bases respectively, with 22 bases between them. CDR1 SGHDT and CDR2 YYEEEE come from the germline V gene. The CDR3 has 17 residues. The CDR3 loop reads CASSLLLRVRPHAEAFF. Written as DNA, the CDR3 is TGTGCCAGCAGCTTGTTGTTGAGGGTCCGGCCGCACGCTGAAGCTTTCTTT.

The V call is TRBV6-5, the J call TRBJ1-3, with D possibly TRBD1 on 5 matching bases. Per the germline V gene, CDR1 is MNHEY and CDR2 is SVGAGI. CDR3 length equals 15 residues. V dropped 2 bases and J dropped 3 bases, with 11 bases sitting between them. The CDR3 spells CASSYDRTSGNTIYF. The CDR3 nucleotides are TGTGCCAGCAGTTACGACAGAACGAGTGGAAACACCATATATTTT.

The chain joins TRBV5-1 to TRBJ2-5, with 15 positions matching TRBD2. Trimming took 4 bases from V and 5 from J; bases not matched to a gene: 3. CDR1 is SGHRS, CDR2 YFSETQ, per germline. The CDR3 length is 15 residues. The CDR3 bases are TGCGCCAGCAGCATAGGGACTAGCGGGGGGGAGACCCAGTACTTC. Protein: CASSIGTSGGETQYF.

The chain carries TRBV20-1 and TRBJ2-3, with 7 bases matching TRBD2. Germline CDR1 and CDR2: DFQATT and SNEGSKA (reference sequence). This CDR3 comprises 15 residues. V trimming: 3 bases; J trimming: 1 base; junction bases outside the gene matches: 7. The CDR3 loop reads CSASPGTIRTDTQYF. The CDR3 DNA follows: TGCAGTGCTAGTCCCGGGACTATCCGCACAGATACGCAGTATTTT.

This rearrangement joins TRBV12-5 to TRBJ1-1; possible D gene TRBD1, 5 bases. Germline V gives CDR1 LGHNT, CDR2 FRNRAP. This CDR3 contains 16 residues. Trimming shortened V by 7 bases and J by 0 bases, and 18 bases separated the two germline ends. CDR3 region: CASDLSGDEMNTEAFF. CDR3 DNA sequence: TGTGCTAGTGACCTCTCGGGGGACGAGATGAACACTGAAGCTTTCTTT.

About this clone: Other DNA sequences within the sample encode an identical CDR3. The chain carries TRBV27 and TRBJ1-1; the D gene is possibly TRBD1 (5 bases). Germline lookup yields CDR1 MNHEY and CDR2 SMNVEV (reference sequence). This CDR3 has 13 amino acids. Trimming cost V 2 bases and J 2 bases, with 6 bases left between them. CDR3 bases: TGTGCCAGCAGTTTACAGGGTAACACTGAAGCTTTCTTT. This gives the protein CASSLQGNTEAFF.

V and J are TRBV24-1 and TRBJ1-5; the match to TRBD1 covers 8 bases. Germline V lookup: CDR1 KGHDR, CDR2 SFDVKD. The J segment lost 5 bases and the V segment lost 3 bases, leaving 2 bases of the junction unmatched. The CDR3 is 14 residues long. The CDR3: CATSDAGQDQPQHF. The CDR3 region has the DNA TGTGCCACCAGTGATGCGGGACAGGATCAGCCCCAGCATTTT.

The J gene is TRBJ2-1, the V gene TRBV13; a weak D match, TRBD2 (5 bases). Germline loops: CDR1 PRHDT, CDR2 FYEKMQ (reference sequence). V lost 7 bases to trimming and J lost 2 bases, with 18 bases between them. There are 16 residues in the CDR3. Written as DNA, the CDR3 is TGTGCCAGCAACGTGGAGGTGGGGATCGCCTACAATGAGCAGTTCTTC. Translating gives CASNVEVGIAYNEQFF.

The rearrangement joins TRBV5-8 to TRBJ1-2; D is unresolved. Trimming removed 3 bases from V and 8 bases from J, with 8 bases in between. Germline V gene data show CDR1 as SGHTS and CDR2 as YDEGEE. The CDR3 sequence is 11 residues long. CDR3 sequence reads: CASSSVWGYTF. In nucleotides, the CDR3 is TGTGCCAGCAGCTCAGTGTGGGGCTACACCTTC. The variable domain in full, completed from reference TRBV5-8 and TRBJ1-2, reads EAGVTQSPTHLIKTRGQQATLRCSPISGHTSVYWYQQALGLGLQFLLWYDEGEERNRGNFPPRFSGRQFPNYSSELNVNALELEDSALYLCASSSVWGYTFGSGTRLTVV.

DNA for the CDR3: TGTGCCAGCAGTGCCCTATTCACCGACAGGGATAACGGCTACACCTTC. Residues: CASSALFTDRDNGYTF. This chain joins TRBV28 and TRBJ1-2; 7 nucleotides align to TRBD1. V trimming: 5 bases; J trimming: 8 bases; junction bases outside the gene matches: 17. The CDR3 spans 16 residues. CDR1 MDHEN and CDR2 SYDVKM come from the germline V gene.

The chain uses TRBV4-1 and TRBJ2-6; D is perhaps TRBD1 (6 bases). This CDR3 region has 16 residues. CDR1 is MGHRA, CDR2 YSYEKL, per germline. Trimming cost V 4 bases and J 1 base, with 11 bases left between them. The CDR3 reads CASSPGALSGANVLTF. As DNA, the CDR3 is TGCGCCAGCAGCCCAGGGGCCTTATCTGGGGCCAACGTCCTGACTTTC.

A remark on this clone: At one end, the junction sequence differs from germline, possibly due to a read error. V gene TRBV6-1 combines with J gene TRBJ1-1; D call uncertain. CDR3 length: 14 residues. Germline CDR1 is MNHNS and CDR2 is SASEGT. CDR3 DNA: TGTGCCAGCAGTGAAGAACGGCACCGGGCCAGGAGGAGTTTT. It specifies CASSEERHRARRSF.

The CDR3 protein is CASSAHPGTGTHEQYF. The DNA for the CDR3 is TGTGCCAGCAGCGCCCACCCCGGGACAGGGACGCACGAGCAGTACTTC. The genes are TRBV9 and TRBJ2-7, with 9 bases that match TRBD1. The trim removed 3 bases at V and 5 bases at J, leaving 12 bases unmatched. Germline CDR1 reads SGDLS; CDR2 reads YYNGEE. The CDR3 spans 16 residues.

Concerning this clone itself: Other DNA variants within this sample encode the same CDR3. The J gene is TRBJ1-6, the V gene TRBV12-3 or TRBV12-4; D is ambiguous. The CDR3 runs 13 residues. V lost 3 bases and J 6 bases, leaving 6 bases between the germline ends. CDR3 DNA: TGTGCCAGCAGTTTGGCTCGTAATTCACCCCTCCACTTT. Residues: CASSLARNSPLHF.

The CDR3 protein is CASSLAGGRELFF. The CDR3 nucleotides read TGCGCCAGCAGCTTGGCCGGGGGAAGGGAGCTGTTTTTT. The chain carries TRBV5-1 and TRBJ2-2, with D tentatively TRBD2 (6 bases). The CDR3 has 13 residues. CDR1 is SGHRS and CDR2 is YFSETQ in the germline V gene. Trimming took 0 bases from V and 9 from J, leaving 9 bases between them.

The rearrangement joins TRBV28 to TRBJ1-4; TRBD1 agrees at 7 bases. The germline gives CDR1 MDHEN, CDR2 SYDVKM. The V and J ends lost 10 bases and 8 bases, in that order; junction bases with no gene match: 16. This CDR3 comprises 15 residues. The CDR3 loop reads CATAGGGGEEEKLFF. In DNA form, the CDR3 reads TGTGCCACCGCGGGGGGAGGGGGCGAAGAAGAAAAACTGTTTTTT.

This clone was detected a few times. The J gene is TRBJ2-1, the V gene TRBV5-4; 7 nucleotides match TRBD1. J gave up 4 bases and V 3 bases, and 13 bases lay outside the gene matches. The germline V gene encodes CDR1 SGHNT and CDR2 YYREEE (reference sequence). This CDR3 has 17 amino acids. CDR3 DNA sequence: TGTGCCAGCAGCTCCCCCAGAGGGGGACAGAGATACAATGAGCAGTTCTTC. It translates to CASSSPRGGQRYNEQFF.

CDR3 sequence (DNA): TGCGCCAGCAGTGGCGGGGGAGCGAACACCGGGGAGCTGTTTTTT. Amino acid sequence: CASSGGGANTGELFF. V is TRBV5-1 and J is TRBJ2-2, with TRBD2 matching 7 bases. Trimming removed 5 bases from V and 0 bases from J; junction bases left unmatched: 4. The germline V gene has CDR1 SGHRS and CDR2 YFSETQ. This CDR3 has 15 amino acids.

This chain joins TRBV30 and TRBJ2-1; D call uncertain. The CDR3 runs to 12 residues. Germline CDR1 is GTSNPN and CDR2 is SVGIG (reference sequence). V was clipped by 1 base and J by 8 bases, with 9 bases between them. CDR3 in amino acids: CAWSGGSDEQFF. CDR3 bases: TGTGCCTGGAGTGGAGGATCTGATGAGCAGTTCTTC.

CDR3 amino acids: CASSLGLRAYNEQFF. The CDR3 DNA follows: TGTGCCAGCAGCCTCGGACTTAGAGCCTACAATGAGCAGTTCTTC. The chain combines TRBV6-5 with TRBJ2-1; possible D gene TRBD2, 5 bases. Germline CDR1 is MNHEY and CDR2 is SVGAGI. CDR3 length equals 15 residues. V was pared by 6 bases and J by 2 bases, with 14 bases between.

The genes are TRBV6-1 and TRBJ1-1; a possible D gene is TRBD1 (6 bases). CDR3 size: 16 residues. Germline V gene sequence: CDR1 MNHNS, CDR2 SASEGT. The V end lost 3 bases, the J end lost 1 base, and 15 bases lay between the germline ends. The CDR3 DNA sequence: TGTGCCAGCAGTGACGCAGGGGCGGTCCGGAACACTGAAGCTTTCTTT. As protein: CASSDAGAVRNTEAFF.

This clone was seen a single time. The chain joins TRBV30 to TRBJ2-3, with D perhaps TRBD1 (6 bases). From germline, CDR1 is GTSNPN and CDR2 SVGIG (reference sequence). There are 14 residues in the CDR3. With 2 bases removed from V and 2 bases from J, the gap between germline ends came to 11 bases. The CDR3: CAWSLGQFTDTQYF. DNA of the CDR3: TGTGCCTGGAGTTTAGGACAGTTCACAGATACGCAGTATTTT.

This chain joins TRBV7-2 and TRBJ2-1; 8 bases map to TRBD2. Germline V gene lookup returns CDR1 SGHTA and CDR2 FQGNSA. V shed 0 bases and J 3 bases; nucleotides not matched to a gene: 7. The CDR3 loop spans 17 amino acids. CDR3 in DNA: TGTGCCAGCAGCTTAGCTCCGGCGGGGGGAGGCTACAATGAGCAGTTCTTC. This sequence encodes CASSLAPAGGGYNEQFF.

As for this clone: Other nucleotide sequences in the sample specify the same CDR3. The chain couples TRBV3-1 (or the pseudogene TRBV3-2) to TRBJ1-6, with 8 bases identical to TRBD1. V shed 4 bases, J shed 10 bases, and the junction held 6 bases outside the gene matches. CDR1 is LGHDT and CDR2 is YNNKEL in the germline V gene (reference sequence). The CDR3 loop spans 14 amino acids. CDR3 DNA sequence: TGTGCCAGCAGCCTTGGGACAGGAGGATCACCCCTCCACTTT. This gives the protein CASSLGTGGSPLHF.